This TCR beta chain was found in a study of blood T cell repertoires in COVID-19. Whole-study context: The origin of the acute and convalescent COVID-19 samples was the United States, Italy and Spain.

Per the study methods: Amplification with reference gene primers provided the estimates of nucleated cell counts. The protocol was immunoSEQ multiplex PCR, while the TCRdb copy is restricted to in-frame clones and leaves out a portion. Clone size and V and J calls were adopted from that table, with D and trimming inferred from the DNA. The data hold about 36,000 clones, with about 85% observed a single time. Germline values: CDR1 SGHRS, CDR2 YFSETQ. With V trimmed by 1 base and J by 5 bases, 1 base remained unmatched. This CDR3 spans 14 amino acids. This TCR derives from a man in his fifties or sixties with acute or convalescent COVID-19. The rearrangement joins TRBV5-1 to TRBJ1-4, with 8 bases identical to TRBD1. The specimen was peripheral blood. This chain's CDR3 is CASSLNRGNEKLFF. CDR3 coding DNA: TGCGCCAGCAGCTTGAACAGGGGGAATGAAAAACTGTTTTTT.